This T cell receptor beta chain came from a study of T cells in women clearing cervical HPV infection. Study-level findings and limits: Richness differences could reflect unmeasured T-cell content per sample.

The CDR3 covers 15 residues. From germline, CDR1 is DFQATT and CDR2 SNEGSKA (reference sequence). V lost 4 bases, J lost 1 base, and 8 bases stayed unmatched. The data were produced by immunoSEQ multiplex PCR, yet TCRdb's version contains in-frame clones alone and is incomplete. This specimen shows 45,000 to 55,000 clones; the ten leading clones hold around 1.5%. As to this clone: Antigen unknown. The read ends 3 residues early relative to the CDR3; the germline J gene fills the gap.

Material for sequencing was blood buffy coat. The sequence came from a woman between 18 and 70 years old with a cervical HPV16 infection that either progressed to CIN3+ or cleared (not recorded which). V gene TRBV20-1 combines with J gene TRBJ2-3, with 7 bases lining up with TRBD2. The CDR3 sequence: CSATLSAGGTDTQYF. CDR3 DNA (partial): TGCAGTGCTACCCTTTCGGCGGGGGGCACAGATACG.